Sequencing of this T cell receptor (beta chain) was carried out in a study of cytomegalovirus exposure and HLA in healthy donors. Study conclusions and caveats: Both high specificity and high sensitivity reportedly marked the classifier's diagnosis of cytomegalovirus status. The authors confirmed in vitro that a few CMV-associated chains were specific for CMV antigens. The listing of some 170 TCR beta chains classed them as cytomegalovirus-associated.

The assay was immunoSEQ multiplex PCR, and TCRdb's table has in-frame clones only and misses some. The sample consists of about 73,000 clones, about 95% of them appearing once. Turning to this clone: Its specificity is unknown.

The length of the CDR3 is 17 residues. V was pared by 2 bases and J by 0 bases, with 14 bases between. The germline V gene has CDR1 SEHNR and CDR2 FQNEAQ (reference sequence). The TCR was taken from a man aged 18 to 30 in good health and CMV-seronegative. This chain links TRBV7-9 with TRBJ2-1; D may be TRBD2 (5 bases). The sequencing sample was made of PBMCs. CDR3 protein: CASSLFIALSSYNEQFF. The DNA of the CDR3 is TGTGCCAGCAGCTTATTTATAGCGTTGAGCTCCTACAATGAGCAGTTCTTC.